These 31 T cell receptor beta chains came from one sample sequenced in a study of blood T cell repertoires in COVID-19. Method: immunoSEQ multiplex PCR; TCRdb's copy keeps in-frame clones and lacks some. This table holds roughly 200,000 clones, around 83% found once. Sequences were obtained from peripheral blood. These receptor sequences come from a human donor in a cohort sampled during active COVID-19.

The J gene is TRBJ1-1, the V gene TRBV6-1; no clear D. The CDR3 runs to 13 residues. The ends were cut back, 3 bases at V and 6 bases at J, with 11 bases in the middle. Germline values: CDR1 MNHNS, CDR2 SASEGT. The DNA for the CDR3 is TGTGCCAGCAGTGACCCCTTGTTAGCTGAAGCTTTCTTT. Its protein is CASSDPLLAEAFF.

The chain links TRBV10-3 to TRBJ1-1; tentatively, D is TRBD1 (6 bases). CDR1 is ENHRY, CDR2 SYGVKD, per germline. Trimming took 2 bases from V and 0 from J, leaving 7 bases between them. The CDR3 has 14 amino acids. The CDR3 is CAISEGQMNTEAFF. The CDR3 DNA is TGTGCCATCAGTGAGGGACAGATGAACACTGAAGCTTTCTTT.

The V gene is TRBV18, the J gene TRBJ2-7, with 8 bases fitting TRBD2. Germline CDR1 KGHSH, CDR2 LQKENI. V was clipped by 2 bases and J by 1 base; unmatched bases: 4. CDR3 length equals 15 residues. The CDR3 here is CASSPNSGGSYEQYF. The CDR3 bases are TGTGCCAGCTCACCAAACAGCGGGGGATCCTACGAGCAGTACTTC.

This chain connects TRBV5-6 to TRBJ1-4; possibly TRBD1 for D (5 bases). This CDR3 spans 14 amino acids. The germline CDR1 and CDR2 sequences are SGHDT and YYEEEE. V was shortened by 1 base and J by 5 bases, with 9 bases between the two germline ends. CDR3 sequence reads: CASSLTGRNEKLFF. The CDR3, as DNA: TGTGCCAGCAGCTTGACAGGCCGAAATGAAAAACTGTTTTTT. The full variable domain, in which reference TRBV5-6 and TRBJ1-4 provide the parts outside the CDR3, is DAGVTQSPTHLIKTRGQQVTLRCSPKSGHDTVSWYQQALGQGPQFIFQYYEEEERQRGNFPDRFSGHQFPNYSSELNVNALLLGDSALYLCASSLTGRNEKLFFGSGTQLSVL.

In this sample, this clone turned up a few times. The rearrangement uses TRBV7-9 and TRBJ2-5; possible D gene TRBD1, 6 bases. The CDR3 extends over 14 amino acids. Germline CDR1 is SEHNR and CDR2 is FQNEAQ (reference sequence). Between the trimmed V and J ends, which lost 5 bases and 0 bases, there was a span of 10 bases. CDR3: CASSRRGHQETQYF. In DNA form, the CDR3 reads TGTGCCAGCAGCCGCAGGGGCCACCAAGAGACCCAGTACTTC.

The V and J genes are TRBV28 and TRBJ1-4; 8 nucleotides agree with TRBD1. CDR1 MDHEN and CDR2 SYDVKM come from the germline V gene. The length of the CDR3 is 15 residues. V shed 4 bases, J shed 7 bases, and the junction held 8 bases outside the gene matches. CDR3 sequence reads: CASSSHRGKAEKLFF. In DNA, the CDR3 is TGTGCCAGCAGTTCCCACAGGGGGAAGGCTGAAAAACTGTTTTTT.

V and J are TRBV28 and TRBJ1-1; D not resolved. Looked up from germline, CDR1 is MDHEN and CDR2 is SYDVKM. Trimming shortened V by 2 bases and J by 8 bases, and 12 bases separated the two germline ends. The CDR3 totals 13 residues. CDR3: CASSLGQYPEAFF. The CDR3 coding sequence is TGTGCCAGCAGTTTAGGGCAGTATCCCGAAGCTTTCTTT. Looking up the rest from reference TRBV28 and TRBJ1-1 gives the full variable domain: DVKVTQSSRYLVKRTGEKVFLECVQDMDHENMFWYRQDPGLGLRLIYFSYDVKMKEKGDIPEGYSVSREKKERFSLILESASTNQTSMYLCASSLGQYPEAFFGQGTRLTVV.

This clone appeared a few times. This sequence joins TRBV9 and TRBJ1-3, with TRBD1 identical over 9 bases. This CDR3 is 19 amino acids long. The germline CDR1 and CDR2 sequences are SGDLS and YYNGEE. V was pared by 4 bases and J by 0 bases, with 14 bases of the junction left unmatched. The CDR3 loop reads CASSHLPGQGELSGNTIYF. In nucleotides, the CDR3 is TGTGCCAGCAGCCACCTACCGGGACAGGGCGAGCTCTCTGGAAACACCATATATTTT.

The rearrangement joins TRBV28 to TRBJ1-6, with unresolved D. This CDR3 is 13 amino acids long. Trimming stripped 7 bases from V and 9 bases from J, with 13 bases between. CDR1 and CDR2 (germline): MDHEN, SYDVKM. Here the CDR3 reads CASISVVGSPLHF. DNA for the CDR3: TGTGCCAGCATCTCTGTCGTCGGTTCACCCCTCCACTTT.

The chain employs TRBV5-1 and TRBJ2-4; 11 bases are a match to TRBD1. J lost 2 bases, V lost 3 bases, and 4 bases had no gene match. This CDR3 comprises 16 residues. Germline V CDR1 and CDR2: SGHRS, YFSETQ. CDR3 sequence reads: CASSYGQGAPKNIQYF. In nucleotides, the CDR3 is TGCGCCAGCAGCTATGGACAGGGGGCACCCAAAAACATTCAGTACTTC.

V and J are TRBV23-1 and TRBJ2-7, with a tentative D call TRBD2 (6 bases). TRBV23-1 is marked as an open reading frame, function uncertain. Deletions cut 0 bases from V and 3 bases from J, with 21 bases between. The CDR3 runs to 18 residues. CDR3 loop: CASSQSWPGGLNYYEQYF. The CDR3 region has the DNA TGCGCCAGCAGTCAATCCTGGCCCGGGGGTCTTAACTACTACGAGCAGTACTTC.

The chain carries TRBV4-1 and TRBJ2-4; TRBD1 agrees at 10 bases. V was pared by 3 bases and J by 5 bases, with 4 bases of the junction left unmatched. This CDR3 comprises 15 residues. CDR1 is MGHRA and CDR2 is YSYEKL in the germline V gene. The DNA for the CDR3 is TGCGCCAGCAGCCAGGACAGGGGGACACAAAACATTCAGTACTTC. It codes for CASSQDRGTQNIQYF.

This chain connects TRBV5-4 to TRBJ2-7; D not resolved. The V gene's germline CDR1 is SGHNT and CDR2 YYREEE (reference sequence). This CDR3 has 12 residues. With 3 bases removed from V and 2 bases from J, the gap between germline ends came to 6 bases. CDR3 in DNA: TGTGCCAGCAGCTCCGAGACCTACGAGCAGTACTTC. Protein sequence: CASSSETYEQYF.

This sequence joins TRBV19 and TRBJ2-7; 9 bases are a match to TRBD1. The CDR3 spans 15 residues. V lost 3 bases to trimming and J lost 2 bases; unmatched junction nucleotides: 5. The germline V gene encodes CDR1 LNHDA and CDR2 SQIVND (reference sequence). CDR3 in amino acids: CASSIGQGTTYEQYF. In DNA form, the CDR3 reads TGTGCCAGTAGTATCGGACAGGGGACAACCTACGAGCAGTACTTC.

This clone has a single count. The rearrangement joins TRBV27 to TRBJ2-5, with 7 positions matching TRBD1. The CDR3 has 15 amino acids. The germline CDR1 and CDR2 sequences are MNHEY and SMNVEV (reference sequence). V was pared by 3 bases and J by 4 bases, with 8 bases of the junction left unmatched. The CDR3 protein is CASSLKGASRETQYF. The CDR3 region has the DNA TGTGCCAGCAGTTTGAAGGGGGCTAGCAGAGAGACCCAGTACTTC.

The rearrangement links TRBV19 to TRBJ2-7; 8 nucleotides line up with TRBD1. The CDR3 loop spans 15 amino acids. From germline, CDR1 is LNHDA and CDR2 SQIVND (reference sequence). Trimming at V came to 5 bases and at J to 0 bases, leaving 6 bases not matched to a gene. The CDR3 DNA follows: TGTGCCAGTAGTCAATCCGGGACAGGCTCCTACGAGCAGTACTTC. Its protein product is CASSQSGTGSYEQYF.

The J gene is TRBJ2-5, the V gene TRBV7-2; 7 bases agree with TRBD2. Looked up from germline, CDR1 is SGHTA and CDR2 is FQGNSA. The V and J ends lost 1 base and 7 bases, in that order; junction bases with no gene match: 6. CDR3 size: 14 residues. The CDR3 sequence: CASSLEGGPGTQYF. The CDR3 DNA reads TGTGCCAGCAGCTTAGAGGGAGGGCCGGGGACCCAGTACTTC.

V usage is TRBV4-1 and J usage is TRBJ2-7; 9 nucleotides line up with TRBD2. The germline gives CDR1 MGHRA, CDR2 YSYEKL. This CDR3 has 16 amino acids. V lost 6 bases, J lost 5 bases, and 14 bases stayed unmatched. CDR3 in amino acids: CASRNAGREGSHEQYF. Here the CDR3 DNA reads TGCGCCAGCAGGAACGCGGGGCGGGAGGGGTCCCACGAGCAGTACTTC.

Concerning this clone itself: This may be a read error, as it is one base from a much larger clone. The J gene is TRBJ2-6, the V gene TRBV2, with D possibly TRBD2 on 7 matching bases. The V end lost 6 bases, the J end lost 2 bases, and 17 bases lay between the germline ends. Per the germline V gene, CDR1 is SNHLY and CDR2 is FYNNEI. This CDR3 contains 17 residues. The CDR3 protein is CASRWGGAIPGANVLTF. CDR3 nucleotides: TGTGCCAGCAGGTGGGGGGGGGCCATCCCTGGGGCCAACGTCCTGACTTTC.

The chain recombines TRBV5-1 with TRBJ2-3; TRBD2 aligns across 9 bases. The J segment lost 6 bases and the V segment lost 5 bases, leaving 7 bases of the junction unmatched. CDR1 and CDR2 (germline): SGHRS, YFSETQ. The CDR3 is made up of 14 amino acids. CDR3 region: CASSPGLASDTQYF. CDR3 in DNA: TGCGCCAGCAGTCCGGGACTAGCATCCGATACGCAGTATTTT. The full variable domain, in which reference TRBV5-1 and TRBJ2-3 provide the parts outside the CDR3, is KAGVTQTPRYLIKTRGQQVTLSCSPISGHRSVSWYQQTPGQGLQFLFEYFSETQRNKGNFPGRFSGRQFSNSRSEMNVSTLELGDSALYLCASSPGLASDTQYFGPGTRLTVL.

The genes are TRBV10-1 and TRBJ2-1, with TRBD2 matching 13 bases. Germline CDR1 and CDR2: WNHNN and SYGVQD (reference sequence). The CDR3 has 15 residues. V gave up 5 bases and J gave up 6 bases; unmatched junction bases: 4. CDR3 in DNA: TGCGCCAGCAGTCCGGGACTAGCGGGGCCCAATGAGCAGTTCTTC. Translating it yields CASSPGLAGPNEQFF.

The chain joins TRBV24-1 to TRBJ2-3; 9 bases line up with TRBD1. This CDR3 contains 16 residues. Germline assignment: CDR1 KGHDR and CDR2 SFDVKD. V shed 3 bases, J shed 0 bases, and the junction held 3 bases outside the gene matches. The CDR3 coding sequence is TGTGCCACCAGTGATGCGGACAGGGGTAGCACAGATACGCAGTATTTT. This sequence encodes CATSDADRGSTDTQYF.

This clone has a handful of counts. V is TRBV18 and J is TRBJ2-7; TRBD2 agrees at 10 bases. There are 15 residues in the CDR3. With V trimmed by 3 bases and J by 3 bases, 5 bases remained unmatched. CDR1 is KGHSH, CDR2 LQKENI, per germline. The CDR3 is CASSPGSGRLYEQYF. In nucleotides, the CDR3 is TGTGCCAGCTCACCCGGTAGCGGGAGGCTCTACGAGCAGTACTTC.

The chain links TRBV28 to TRBJ2-2, with 7 bases fitting TRBD2. The CDR3 consists of 16 residues. The V segment lost 2 bases and the J segment 7 bases; nucleotides outside the gene matches: 10. CDR1 is MDHEN, CDR2 SYDVKM, per germline. This CDR3 reads CASSLLAGVKGGELFF. The DNA for the CDR3 is TGTGCCAGCAGTTTACTCGCGGGAGTTAAGGGCGGGGAGCTGTTTTTT.

This clone was detected only a few times. V and J are TRBV13 and TRBJ2-3, with 9 bases matching TRBD2. This CDR3 spans 17 amino acids. The V and J ends lost 1 base and 3 bases, in that order; junction bases with no gene match: 8. Germline CDR1 PRHDT, CDR2 FYEKMQ (reference sequence). CDR3 sequence (DNA): TGTGCCAGCAGCTTAGTGGGGGCGGGAGGGCCTACAGATACGCAGTATTTT. It encodes CASSLVGAGGPTDTQYF. Supplemented by reference TRBV13 and TRBJ2-3, the full variable domain reads AAGVIQSPRHLIKEKRETATLKCYPIPRHDTVYWYQQGPGQDPQFLISFYEKMQSDKGSIPDRFSAQQFSDYHSELNMSSLELGDSALYFCASSLVGAGGPTDTQYFGPGTRLTVL.

The chain recombines TRBV5-5 with TRBJ2-5; D is unresolved. V was trimmed by 0 bases and J by 5 bases, leaving 14 bases between them. Germline assignment: CDR1 SGHKS and CDR2 YYEKEE (reference sequence). This CDR3 contains 15 residues. The CDR3 protein is CASSLARLAGETQYF. CDR3 coding DNA: TGTGCCAGCAGCTTGGCGCGCTTAGCTGGGGAGACCCAGTACTTC.

V usage is TRBV28 and J usage is TRBJ2-7; 7 positions match TRBD2. The CDR3 length is 15 residues. The germline V gene has CDR1 MDHEN and CDR2 SYDVKM. V lost 5 bases to trimming and J lost 0 bases; unmatched junction nucleotides: 7. CDR3 sequence: CASSPSIAGSYEQYF. CDR3 bases: TGTGCCAGCAGTCCATCCATAGCGGGCTCCTACGAGCAGTACTTC. Based on the CDR3 plus reference TRBV28 and TRBJ2-7, the full variable domain is DVKVTQSSRYLVKRTGEKVFLECVQDMDHENMFWYRQDPGLGLRLIYFSYDVKMKEKGDIPEGYSVSREKKERFSLILESASTNQTSMYLCASSPSIAGSYEQYFGPGTRLTVT.

The gene calls are TRBV7-9 and TRBJ2-1; 8 bases fit TRBD1. The V gene end was trimmed by 5 bases and the J gene end by 8 bases; junction bases not matched to a gene: 11. This CDR3 is 15 amino acids long. Per germline, CDR1 SEHNR and CDR2 FQNEAQ (reference sequence). CDR3 sequence reads: CASSLRTGPGDEQFF. The DNA of the CDR3 is TGTGCCAGCAGCCTCCGGACAGGGCCGGGCGATGAGCAGTTCTTC.

This CDR3 reads CASSSGLAQYNEQFF. The CDR3 DNA reads as TGCGCCAGCAGCTCCGGACTAGCGCAGTACAATGAGCAGTTCTTC. The V gene is TRBV5-1, the J gene TRBJ2-1; 9 bases are a match to TRBD2. Trimming removed 3 bases from V and 4 bases from J; junction bases left unmatched: 5. This CDR3 spans 15 amino acids. Germline V gene sequence: CDR1 SGHRS, CDR2 YFSETQ.

This chain uses TRBV10-1 with TRBJ2-7, with D possibly being TRBD2 (6 bases). Deletions cut 6 bases from V and 2 bases from J, with 17 bases between. Germline loops: CDR1 WNHNN, CDR2 SYGVQD (reference sequence). This CDR3 is 15 amino acids long. The CDR3 bases are TGCGCCAGCAGATCTGCGGTGCGGGATACCTACGAGCAGTACTTC. As protein: CASRSAVRDTYEQYF.

The chain is built from TRBV29-1 and TRBJ1-1, with a weak D call TRBD1 (5 bases). Looked up from germline, CDR1 is SQVTM and CDR2 is ANQGSEA. The CDR3 spans 13 residues. The ends were cut back, 4 bases at V and 2 bases at J, with 11 bases in the middle. The CDR3 DNA follows: TGCAGCGTTGTCCCGACAGTTAACACTGAAGCTTTCTTT. This sequence encodes CSVVPTVNTEAFF.